One and the same sample provided the 22 T cell receptor beta chains below, sequenced in a study of T cell clonotyping in hematopoietic cell transplantation. Sequencing was performed with immunoSEQ multiplex PCR; in TCRdb, only in-frame clones are kept and a portion is missing. The data hold some 5,800 clones, with roughly nine tenths observed a single time. Sequencing was performed on peripheral blood mononuclear cells, taken 180 days after allogeneic stem cell transplant. Receptor source: a female patient in her 50s who had an allogeneic stem cell transplant from an unrelated donor, so the T cells may come from the graft donor. Some clones in this sample may be carry-over from other donors' samples.

This rearrangement joins TRBV5-4 to TRBJ1-1; possibly TRBD1 for D (6 bases). The V end was cut by 1 base, the J end by 5 bases, with 12 bases between. CDR1 and CDR2 (germline): SGHNT, YYREEE (reference sequence). CDR3 length: 14 amino acids. The CDR3 DNA is TGTGCCAGCAGCTTGACAGGGATGGATACTGAAGCTTTCTTT. Its protein product is CASSLTGMDTEAFF. The whole variable domain, filled in from reference TRBV5-4 and TRBJ1-1, reads ETGVTQSPTHLIKTRGQQVTLRCSSQSGHNTVSWYQQALGQGPQFIFQYYREEENGRGNFPPRFSGLQFPNYSSELNVNALELDDSALYLCASSLTGMDTEAFFGQGTRLTVV.

The V call is TRBV11-2, the J call TRBJ2-3, with a tentative D call TRBD1 (9 bases). Germline loops: CDR1 SGHAT, CDR2 FQNNGV. The CDR3 consists of 19 residues. Trimming pared 6 bases from V and 2 bases from J, leaving 27 bases between. The chain's CDR3 is CASSLGGGRGQGPTDTQYF. CDR3 coding DNA: TGTGCCAGCAGTCTCGGCGGGGGGCGGGGACAGGGACCCACAGATACGCAGTATTTT.

This chain links TRBV27 with TRBJ2-2; 7 bases line up with TRBD1. CDR3 size: 17 residues. Trimming took 5 bases from V and 4 from J; bases not matched to a gene: 13. CDR1 is MNHEY, CDR2 SMNVEV, per germline (reference sequence). The CDR3 spells CASSPTPDREITGELFF. As DNA, the CDR3 is TGTGCCAGCAGTCCCACCCCCGACAGGGAGATCACCGGGGAGCTGTTTTTT.

This chain connects TRBV25-1 to TRBJ1-2, with D maybe TRBD1 (6 bases). Germline V gene data show CDR1 as MGHDK and CDR2 as SYGVNS. The CDR3 extends over 15 amino acids. V shed 3 bases and J shed 4 bases, with 15 bases lying between them. The CDR3: CASSDQTGAFYGYTF. CDR3 nucleotide sequence: TGTGCCAGCAGTGACCAGACAGGAGCTTTCTATGGCTACACCTTC.

The genes are TRBV11-2 and TRBJ1-1; tentative D call: TRBD1 (5 bases). Trimming cost V 5 bases and J 4 bases, with 14 bases left between them. Germline V gene data show CDR1 as SGHAT and CDR2 as FQNNGV. The CDR3 covers 14 residues. This CDR3 reads CASSERGFGTEAFF. The DNA for the CDR3 is TGTGCCAGCAGCGAACGGGGGTTTGGCACTGAAGCTTTCTTT. Complete variable domain (other parts from reference TRBV11-2 and TRBJ1-1): EAGVAQSPRYKIIEKRQSVAFWCNPISGHATLYWYQQILGQGPKLLIQFQNNGVVDDSQLPKDRFSAERLKGVDSTLKIQPAKLEDSAVYLCASSERGFGTEAFFGQGTRLTVV.

J is TRBJ1-5 and V is TRBV27; D is unclear. This CDR3 has 13 amino acids. Trimming took off 5 bases at V and 3 bases at J, with 8 bases between the two ends. Germline V CDR1 and CDR2: MNHEY, SMNVEV (reference sequence). The CDR3 here is CASSPTPNQPQHF. Here the CDR3 DNA reads TGTGCCAGCAGTCCCACCCCCAATCAGCCCCAGCATTTT.

This chain uses TRBV19 with TRBJ2-7; perhaps D is TRBD1 or TRBD2 (5 bases each). Germline V lookup: CDR1 LNHDA, CDR2 SQIVND (reference sequence). The CDR3 runs 17 residues. Trimming removed 5 bases from V and 6 bases from J, with 26 bases in between. For the CDR3, the DNA is TGTGCCAGTAGTTCTTCCTCGGGGTTAGGGGCGTTGGGCGAGCAGTACTTC. Amino acid sequence: CASSSSSGLGALGEQYF. Filled out from reference TRBV19 and TRBJ2-7, the complete variable domain reads DGGITQSPKYLFRKEGQNVTLSCEQNLNHDAMYWYRQDPGQGLRLIYYSQIVNDFQKGDIAEGYSVSREKKESFPLTVTSAQKNPTAFYLCASSSSSGLGALGEQYFGPGTRLTVT.

The genes are TRBV5-4 and TRBJ2-3; D may be TRBD1 or TRBD2 (5 bases each). Germline values: CDR1 SGHNT, CDR2 YYREEE (reference sequence). Between the trimmed V and J ends, which lost 0 bases and 5 bases, there was a span of 13 bases. CDR3 length equals 15 residues. The CDR3 protein is CASSLGGAVGDTQYF. The CDR3 bases are TGTGCCAGCAGCTTGGGAGGGGCAGTAGGAGATACGCAGTATTTT.

V is TRBV30 and J is TRBJ2-1; TRBD2 agrees at 11 bases. Germline V lookup: CDR1 GTSNPN, CDR2 SVGIG (reference sequence). The CDR3 contains 16 residues. V dropped 1 base and J dropped 5; count of bases not matched to a gene: 7. CDR3 coding DNA: TGTGCCTGGAGTGGCCTAGCGGGGGGTTCTGACAATGAGCAGTTCTTC. Its translation: CAWSGLAGGSDNEQFF. Looking up the rest from reference TRBV30 and TRBJ2-1 gives the full variable domain: SQTIHQWPATLVQPVGSPLSLECTVEGTSNPNLYWYRQAAGRGLQLLFYSVGIGQISSEVPQNLSASRPQDRQFILSSKKLLLSDSGFYLCAWSGLAGGSDNEQFFGPGTRLTVL.

This clone was seen more than once but under ten times. V usage is TRBV7-9 and J usage is TRBJ2-3; D might be TRBD2 (6 bases). Germline V gene sequence: CDR1 SEHNR, CDR2 FQNEAQ (reference sequence). The CDR3 has 17 amino acids. Between the trimmed V and J ends, which lost 5 bases and 11 bases, there was a span of 29 bases. The CDR3, as DNA: TGTGCCAGCAGCCCTACGCGTGGCGGGGACCCCGTTTTGAGGCAGTATTTT. Translating it yields CASSPTRGGDPVLRQYF.

A few counts support this clone. V usage is TRBV7-9 and J usage is TRBJ2-7; TRBD1 aligns across 8 bases. The V gene end was trimmed by 4 bases and the J gene end by 3 bases; junction bases not matched to a gene: 8. This CDR3 region has 15 residues. Germline lookup yields CDR1 SEHNR and CDR2 FQNEAQ (reference sequence). The CDR3 sequence is CASSSLDRGDYEQYF. The CDR3 coding sequence is TGTGCCAGCAGCTCCCTAGACAGGGGAGACTACGAGCAGTACTTC.

V gene TRBV11-3 combines with J gene TRBJ2-7; TRBD2 is a possible D gene (6 bases). V lost 5 bases, J lost 1 base, and 15 bases lay in between. From germline, CDR1 is SGHNT and CDR2 YENEEA. The CDR3 has 15 residues. This chain's CDR3 is CASSRTTGGSYEQYF. DNA for the CDR3: TGTGCCAGCAGCCGTACCACCGGGGGTTCCTACGAGCAGTACTTC.

The J gene is TRBJ2-5, the V gene TRBV28, with TRBD2 matching 12 bases. Germline V gene data show CDR1 as MDHEN and CDR2 as SYDVKM. The CDR3 has 16 residues. J gave up 7 bases and V 4 bases, and 10 bases lay outside the gene matches. Here the CDR3 DNA reads TGTGCCAGCAGTTCACACACACTAGCGGGGGGAGGGACCCAGTACTTC. Amino acid sequence: CASSSHTLAGGGTQYF. Drawing the rest from reference TRBV28 and TRBJ2-5, the complete variable domain is DVKVTQSSRYLVKRTGEKVFLECVQDMDHENMFWYRQDPGLGLRLIYFSYDVKMKEKGDIPEGYSVSREKKERFSLILESASTNQTSMYLCASSSHTLAGGGTQYFGPGTRLLVL.

The V call is TRBV28, the J call TRBJ2-3, with D maybe TRBD2 (7 bases). Trimming shortened V by 5 bases and J by 5 bases, and 14 bases separated the two germline ends. This CDR3 has 14 residues. Germline-derived CDR1 and CDR2 are MDHEN and SYDVKM. The CDR3 DNA reads as TGTGCCAGCAGTAATAGGGGGGGTGGAGATACGCAGTATTTT. Translating gives CASSNRGGGDTQYF.

This clone was recorded only once. The J gene is TRBJ2-7, the V gene TRBV6-1; D gene ambiguous. CDR3 size: 13 residues. CDR1 and CDR2 (germline): MNHNS, SASEGT. Deletions cut 2 bases from V and 1 base from J, with 6 bases between. This CDR3 reads CASSEQASYEQYF. CDR3 in DNA: TGTGCCAGCAGTGAACAGGCTTCCTACGAGCAGTACTTC.

The rearrangement links TRBV5-5 to TRBJ2-3, with TRBD1 matching over 8 bases. Trimming took 0 bases from V and 1 from J; bases not matched to a gene: 4. This CDR3 contains 16 residues. The germline gives CDR1 SGHKS, CDR2 YYEKEE (reference sequence). The CDR3 here is CASSLVPGGGTDTQYF. The CDR3 DNA reads TGTGCCAGCAGCTTGGTTCCAGGGGGCGGCACAGATACGCAGTATTTT. Variable domain in full (rest from reference TRBV5-5 and TRBJ2-3): DAGVTQSPTHLIKTRGQQVTLRCSPISGHKSVSWYQQVLGQGPQFIFQYYEKEERGRGNFPDRFSARQFPNYSSELNVNALLLGDSALYLCASSLVPGGGTDTQYFGPGTRLTVL.

This clone appeared a few times. The gene calls are TRBV19 and TRBJ1-5, with D tentatively TRBD1 (5 bases). There are 14 residues in the CDR3. Germline V gives CDR1 LNHDA, CDR2 SQIVND (reference sequence). Trimming shortened V by 5 bases and J by 4 bases, and 12 bases separated the two germline ends. CDR3 sequence: CASSAPGPNQPQHF. Written as DNA, the CDR3 is TGTGCCAGTAGTGCCCCGGGACCTAATCAGCCCCAGCATTTT.

V gene TRBV4-2 combines with J gene TRBJ2-7; D possibly matches TRBD1 or TRBD2 (5 bases each). Per germline, CDR1 LGHNA and CDR2 YNFKEQ. V shed 5 bases and J shed 3 bases, with 8 bases lying between them. The CDR3 has 12 residues. CDR3 amino acids: CASSEGRYEQYF. CDR3 coding DNA: TGTGCCAGCAGCGAGGGGCGCTACGAGCAGTACTTC.

V is TRBV4-2 and J is TRBJ2-7; TRBD2 matches 11 bases. The CDR3 spans 19 residues. CDR1 is LGHNA and CDR2 is YNFKEQ in the germline V gene. V shed 0 bases, J shed 5 bases, and the junction held 15 bases outside the gene matches. The CDR3 here is CASSQDLGIASGGIDEQYF. CDR3 nucleotide sequence: TGTGCCAGCAGCCAAGATCTTGGTATTGCTAGCGGGGGGATCGACGAGCAGTACTTC.

The rearrangement links TRBV7-6 to TRBJ1-1; D not resolved. The CDR3 is 16 residues long. CDR1 is SGHVS and CDR2 is FNYEAQ in the germline V gene. V dropped 2 bases and J dropped 5 bases, with 18 bases sitting between them. For the CDR3, the DNA is TGTGCCAGCAGCTTACTGTCGACCGTCCCGGGGACTGAAGCTTTCTTT. The encoded protein is CASSLLSTVPGTEAFF.

This clone was recorded only once. The chain combines TRBV2 with TRBJ2-5; tentatively, D is TRBD1 or TRBD2 (5 bases each). The CDR3 has 14 residues. V dropped 7 bases and J dropped 1 base, with 13 bases sitting between them. CDR1 SNHLY and CDR2 FYNNEI come from the germline V gene. CDR3 sequence: CASTGPSPQETQYF. In DNA form, the CDR3 reads TGTGCCAGCACGGGACCGAGCCCCCAAGAGACCCAGTACTTC.

The V call is TRBV6-5, the J call TRBJ2-5; 7 nucleotides match TRBD1. Germline V gene lookup returns CDR1 MNHEY and CDR2 SVGAGI. This CDR3 is built from 13 residues. Trimming removed 10 bases from V and 0 bases from J; junction bases left unmatched: 5. CDR3 loop: CATQGVNQETQYF. Here the CDR3 DNA reads TGTGCCACCCAGGGGGTTAACCAAGAGACCCAGTACTTC.